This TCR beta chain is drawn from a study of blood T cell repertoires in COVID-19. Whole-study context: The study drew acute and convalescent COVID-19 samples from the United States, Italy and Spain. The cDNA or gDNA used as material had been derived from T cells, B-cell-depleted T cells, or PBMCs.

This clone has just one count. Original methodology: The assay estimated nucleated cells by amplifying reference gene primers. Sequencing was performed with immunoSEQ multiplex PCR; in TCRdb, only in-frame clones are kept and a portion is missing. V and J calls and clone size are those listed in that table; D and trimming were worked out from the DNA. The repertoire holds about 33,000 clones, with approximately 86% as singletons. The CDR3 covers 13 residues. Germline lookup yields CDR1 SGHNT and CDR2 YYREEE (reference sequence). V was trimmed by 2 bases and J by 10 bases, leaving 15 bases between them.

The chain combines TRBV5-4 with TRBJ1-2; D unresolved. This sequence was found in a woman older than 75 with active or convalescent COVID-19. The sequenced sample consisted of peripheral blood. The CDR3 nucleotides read TGTGCCAGCAGCTTTGCCGAGGAGGATGACTACACCTTC. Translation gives CASSFAEEDDYTF.